A selection of T cell receptor beta chains follows, all from one sample in a study of Ad26.COV2.S vaccination and SARS-CoV-2 variants. Repertoires were generated with immunoSEQ multiplex PCR, while TCRdb's copy carries only in-frame clones and drops some. The repertoire holds 350,000 to 500,000 clones, with 75% to 95% as singletons. Material: peripheral blood, obtained in a trial of Ad26.COV2.S vaccine versus placebo. All receptors derive from a person aged 18 to 65 who received the Ad26.COV2.S COVID-19 vaccine or a placebo. The CDR3 runs from the conserved cysteine through the conserved F or W. The order of the fields is V gene, D gene, CDR3 protein. D genes are given only for firm matches.

V: TRBV5-4; D: TRBD1; CDR3: CASSYNRDSSYEQYF
V: TRBV15; D: .; CDR3: CATSRDPATYNEQFF
V: TRBV2; D: .; CDR3: CASSELGSASNTEAFF
V: TRBV7-3; D: TRBD2; CDR3: CASSSSGGSRPNEQFF
V: TRBV7-9; D: TRBD2; CDR3: CASSSGLAGGPWQYF
V: TRBV5-1; D: TRBD2; CDR3: CASSFLAGGRTGELFF
V: TRBV10-1; D: .; CDR3: CASSYRVDEQFF
V: TRBV7-9; D: TRBD2; CDR3: CASKVMGLAYNEQFF
V: TRBV5-1; D: .; CDR3: CASSLAGPTDTQYF
V: TRBV12-3/TRBV12-4; D: TRBD1; CDR3: CASSSGQGGTQYF
V: TRBV5-1; D: .; CDR3: CASSSRDGISYEQYF
V: TRBV6-5; D: .; CDR3: CASSYLDEQFF
V: TRBV3-1/TRBV3-2; D: .; CDR3: CASIPPGYGTHNYEQYF
V: TRBV7-7; D: .; CDR3: CASSLGSVQETQYF
V: TRBV9; D: TRBD2; CDR3: CASSPSGRTTDTQYF
V: TRBV19; D: .; CDR3: CASSTTGTRQPQHF
V: TRBV5-5; D: .; CDR3: CASSLREVEGFGSYEQYF
V: TRBV4-3; D: .; CDR3: CASSPVHTFGNTGELFF
V: TRBV30; D: TRBD1; CDR3: CAWSETGFETQYF
V: TRBV3-1/TRBV3-2; D: TRBD1; CDR3: CASTPGQGGYTF
V: TRBV30; D: .; CDR3: CAWRADRRNYGYTF
V: TRBV29-1; D: TRBD1; CDR3: CSVELTGKAQETQYF
V: TRBV7-2; D: TRBD2; CDR3: CASSHRTSGSGEQFF
V: TRBV19; D: TRBD1; CDR3: CATSKGQGFLSYEQYF